This TCR beta chain was found in a study of cytomegalovirus exposure and HLA in healthy donors. Notes on the study in general: The listing of some 170 TCR beta chains classed them as cytomegalovirus-associated. Most TCRs appeared rarely, but some public TCRs recurred in many donors.

CDR3 size: 15 residues. From germline, CDR1 is MNHNS and CDR2 SASEGT. With V trimmed by 9 bases and J by 2 bases, 3 bases remained unmatched. The 120-subject validation cohort, separate from the approximately 630-subject first cohort, included the donors. Remarks on this clone: Its antigen is not known.

Repertoires were generated with immunoSEQ multiplex PCR, while TCRdb's copy carries only in-frame clones and drops some. The sample holds approximately 60,000 clones, 75% to 95% seen once. This clonotype originated in a man aged 18 to 30 in good health and CMV-seronegative. The sequencing sample was made of PBMCs. The chain uses TRBV6-1 and TRBJ2-2, with 13 bases aligning to TRBD2. CDR3 protein: CASTSGRANTGELFF. The CDR3, as DNA: TGTGCCAGTACTAGCGGGAGGGCCAACACCGGGGAGCTGTTTTTT.